This TCR beta chain was documented in a study of T cells in Graves' hyperthyroidism and ophthalmopathy. RNA transcripts gave rise to amplified TCR beta CDR3 regions. A set of HTBI primers served as the primers for a first-round RT-PCR of the TCR CDR3. TCRdb fed the multiplex PCR reads into MiXCR, producing one record per CDR3 protein. Of more than 350,000 distinct CDR3 sequences listed, 14% were seen once; the top ten hold around 19%. This clonotype occurred many times. This TCR derives from a woman aged 25 to 45 with Graves' ophthalmopathy. Sequenced input: blood.

In DNA, the CDR3 is TGTGCCAGCAGCTTGGCCGGGGCATACTATGGCTACACCTTC. It is translated as CASSLAGAYYGYTF. This chain joins TRBV5-6 and TRBJ1-2, with D tentatively TRBD1 (5 bases). The CDR3 length is 14 residues. With 0 bases removed from V and 3 bases from J, the gap between germline ends came to 9 bases. Germline V gives CDR1 SGHDT, CDR2 YYEEEE. Drawing the rest from reference TRBV5-6 and TRBJ1-2, the complete variable domain is DAGVTQSPTHLIKTRGQQVTLRCSPKSGHDTVSWYQQALGQGPQFIFQYYEEEERQRGNFPDRFSGHQFPNYSSELNVNALLLGDSALYLCASSLAGAYYGYTFGSGTRLTVV.